The rows below give T cell receptor beta chains drawn from one sample of a study of tumor-infiltrating lymphocytes in primary liver carcinoma. Each CDR3 protein is one row after TCRdb ran MiXCR on the multiplex PCR reads. The sample includes tens of thousands of distinct CDR3 sequences, around 70% of them seen just once. Sequences were obtained from liver tumor tissue from sampling region 1. The receptors were gathered from a middle-aged man with primary liver carcinoma and hepatitis B virus infection. The CDR3 runs from the conserved cysteine through the conserved F or W. The D gene is left open where the match is weak. Some rows mark clone size as missing; the rest say once, few, many or name a class of expanded clone.

size,D,J,V,DNA,CDR3
-,TRBD2,TRBJ2-7,TRBV11-2,TGTGCCAGCAGTTTAGTGGGGGGGAGCTCCTACGAGCAGCAGTTC,CASSLVGGSSYEQQF
few,-,TRBJ2-2,TRBV15,TGTGCCACCAGCAGAGCCCGAGCCGTCGGGGAGCTGTTTTTT,CATSRARAVGELFF
-,-,TRBJ2-5,TRBV21-1,TGTGCCAGCAGCTCCCTTAGGCCCCAGTACTTC,CASSSLRPQYF
-,TRBD1,TRBJ2-5,TRBV11-2,TGTGCCATCAGCATAGGGACAGCGCAAGAGGCCCAGTACTTC,CAISIGTAQEAQYF
-,-,TRBJ1-5,TRBV7-8,TGTGCCAGAAAGATGGAACTGGATCAGCTCCAGCATTTT,CARKMELDQLQHF
-,-,TRBJ2-1,TRBV18,TGTGCCAGCTCACCACTAGGGGGGACTCGGTACCAGCAGTTCTTC,CASSPLGGTRYQQFF
-,TRBD2,TRBJ2-2,TRBV29-1,TGCAGCGTTATAGCGGGAGGGCCCGCAGCGTACACCAGGGAGCTGTTTTTT,CSVIAGGPAAYTRELFF
many,-,TRBJ1-6,TRBV4-2,TGTGCCAGCAGCCGCTTGGACAGTGAGAATTCACCCCTCCACTTT,CASSRLDSENSPLHF
-,-,TRBJ2-7,TRBV12-3/TRBV12-4,TGTGCCAGTTTTGTAGGGTTAGGGTACAAGCAGTACTTC,CASFVGLGYKQYF
-,-,TRBJ2-3,TRBV7-2,TGTGCCAGCAGCTGGCGGGACACAGATACGCAGTATTTT,CASSWRDTDTQYF
-,-,TRBJ1-5,TRBV4-2,TGTGCCAGCAGCCAATCGGCAGGGAATAGCAATGAGCCCCAGCATTTT,CASSQSAGNSNEPQHF
-,-,TRBJ1-6,TRBV18,TGTGCCAGCTCACCACCGGAAGGTTCACCCCTCCACTTT,CASSPPEGSPLHF
medium-sized,TRBD2,TRBJ2-5,TRBV6-1,TGTGCCAGCAGTGACCTTTGGACTAGCGGTTCTGGGGAGACCCAGTACTTC,CASSDLWTSGSGETQYF
medium-sized,TRBD1,TRBJ2-5,TRBV11-1,TGTGCCAGCAGTCAGGGACAGAAAGAGACCCAGTACTTC,CASSQGQKETQYF
-,TRBD2,TRBJ2-7,TRBV11-2,TGTGCCATCGGGACTAGTGACTTCTCAGGGGTCTACGGGCAGTACTTC,CAIGTSDFSGVYGQYF
-,-,TRBJ2-2,TRBV11-2,TGTGCTAGCCTCCCATCGGGAGCGTACACCGGGGAGCTGTTTTTT,CASLPSGAYTGELFF
-,TRBD2,TRBJ2-7,TRBV11-2,TGTGTCAGCGGCCAGGGACTAGCGGGTTCCCCGTTCTACGAGCAATACTTC,CVSGQGLAGSPFYEQYF
-,-,TRBJ2-1,TRBV12-3/TRBV12-4,TGTGCCAATGCTATAGGTCAGAGGGGCAATGAGCAGTTCTTC,CANAIGQRGNEQFF
many,TRBD2,TRBJ2-7,TRBV30,TGTGCCTGGTCCGGGGGGCTAGCGGGTATTCAGTACTTC,CAWSGGLAGIQYF
once,-,TRBJ2-3,TRBV11-2,TGTGCCGGCAGTCAATTAGGCGGGGTGGGCATAGATACGCAGTATTTT,CAGSQLGGVGIDTQYF
-,-,TRBJ1-1,TRBV6-5,TGTGCCAGCAGTTACTCAGAGCCGGAAAATGAAGCTTTCTTT,CASSYSEPENEAFF
-,-,TRBJ1-1,TRBV10-3,TGTGCCATTTTACCCTCACGTGGTTTGGTTAATACTGAAGCTTTCTTT,CAILPSRGLVNTEAFF
-,-,TRBJ2-3,TRBV12-3/TRBV12-4,TGTGACAGCATCTTGAATAGAGGTGGGACAGATACGCAGTATTTT,CDSILNRGGTDTQYF
-,TRBD1,TRBJ1-2,TRBV30,TGTGCCTGGGGCGGAACCCTACAGGGGGCGCGTGACTACACCTTC,CAWGGTLQGARDYTF
-,-,TRBJ2-2,TRBV12-3/TRBV12-4,TGTGCCAGGAGATCCACAGGTGCGAACACCGGGGAGCTGTTTTTT,CARRSTGANTGELFF
few,TRBD1,TRBJ1-1,TRBV9,TGTGCCAGCAGCATGACAGGGGAAACTGAAGCTTTCTTT,CASSMTGETEAFF
many,-,TRBJ2-3,TRBV5-1,TGCGCCAGCAGCAAAGAACCACCTCTTAGTGGTACAGATACGCAGTATTTT,CASSKEPPLSGTDTQYF
-,-,TRBJ2-1,TRBV11-2,TGTGCCGGCATCTTAGTCGGGAATAAGCAGTTCTTC,CAGILVGNKQFF
once,-,TRBJ2-1,TRBV6-6,TGTGCTAGCAGTCTTACTCACCGACATCCAGGAAATGAGCAGTTCTTC,CASSLTHRHPGNEQFF
-,-,TRBJ2-2,TRBV30,TGTGCCTGGAGTGCACAGCGGAACGGGGAGCTGTTTTTT,CAWSAQRNGELFF
-,-,TRBJ2-3,TRBV15,TGTGCCACCAGCAGGTCGGTGGACACAGATACGCAGTATTTT,CATSRSVDTDTQYF
few,-,TRBJ1-2,TRBV11-1,TGTGCCAGCAGCTCGATGACATGGGGAGACTACACCTTC,CASSSMTWGDYTF
-,-,TRBJ2-7,TRBV11-2,TGTGCCAGCAGCTTAGCTTATATTGCCTACGAGCAGTACTTC,CASSLAYIAYEQYF
medium-sized,-,TRBJ2-1,TRBV6-1,TGTGCCAGCAGCCTTCCGACAGAGCAGTTCTTC,CASSLPTEQFF
many,-,TRBJ2-2,TRBV25-1,TGTGCCAGCAGAACCACGACTAGTGGGTTCTTCGGGGCGAACACCGGGGAGCTGTTTTTT,CASRTTTSGFFGANTGELFF
-,TRBD2,TRBJ2-7,TRBV6-1,TGTGCCAGCATCCCTAGCGGGAGTGAAGGCAAGCAGTACTTC,CASIPSGSEGKQYF
-,-,TRBJ1-1,TRBV11-2,TGTGCCAGCAGCTTGCAGGTTAACACTGAAGCTTTCTTT,CASSLQVNTEAFF
-,TRBD2,TRBJ2-1,TRBV7-8,TGTGCCAGGGGCTTACCCGGACTAGTAGGAACCAATGAGCAGTTCTTC,CARGLPGLVGTNEQFF
-,-,TRBJ2-5,TRBV6-1,TGTGCCAGCAGATTGGCTGTGGAGAACCAGTACTTC,CASRLAVENQYF
-,TRBD2,TRBJ2-7,TRBV4-1,TGCGCCAGCAGCCACGCCTTCGGGTGGGGGACTACCTATGAGCAGTACTTC,CASSHAFGWGTTYEQYF
-,TRBD2,TRBJ2-1,TRBV11-2,TGTACCAGCAGCTCTCAAGCTAGCGGGTCCTACAATGAGCAGTTCTTC,CTSSSQASGSYNEQFF
many,-,TRBJ1-1,TRBV28,TGTGCCAGCAGTTTCGGAGGGGCAAGGAACACTGAAGCTTTCTTT,CASSFGGARNTEAFF
-,-,TRBJ2-5,TRBV4-2,TGTCCCAGCAGCCCCCCGATGGAGCAAGAAACCCAGTACTTC,CPSSPPMEQETQYF
few,TRBD1,TRBJ2-2,TRBV24-1,TGTGCCACCAGTGATACCTCCGGGAACAGGGGAGAAGGGGAGCTGTTTTTT,CATSDTSGNRGEGELFF
few,-,TRBJ1-1,TRBV7-6,TGTGCCAGCAGCTTAGAGGTGGGGGACGCTGAAGCTTTCTTT,CASSLEVGDAEAFF
many,-,TRBJ1-3,TRBV7-9,TGTGCCAGCAGCTTAGCGCTGGCAGACAGAAACACCATATATTTT,CASSLALADRNTIYF
-,-,TRBJ1-5,TRBV4-1,TGCGTCAGCAGCCAAGAGGGCGCAGCTCCCCAGCATTTT,CVSSQEGAAPQHF
-,-,TRBJ2-1,TRBV6-1,TGTGCCACCAGTGAATCCTACAATGAACAGTTCTTC,CATSESYNEQFF
few,TRBD2,TRBJ2-1,TRBV2,TGTGCCAGCAGTGGGCGGACTAGCGGGAGGACCTCCTACAATGAGCAGTTCTTC,CASSGRTSGRTSYNEQFF
-,TRBD2,TRBJ2-1,TRBV18,TGTGCCAGCTCAGATACTAGCGGAGCATTCAATGAGCAGTTCTTC,CASSDTSGAFNEQFF
many,-,TRBJ1-5,TRBV28,TGTGCCAGCAGTTTCCCTCGGGGGGTGGGGGCTTATAGCAATCAGCCCCAGCATTTT,CASSFPRGVGAYSNQPQHF
-,-,TRBJ2-7,TRBV6-1,TGTGCCAGCAGGGAGACCGTCCACGAGGAGTACTTC,CASRETVHEEYF
-,TRBD1,TRBJ2-7,TRBV12-3/TRBV12-4,TGTGCCAGCAGTATTTACAGGGGTCAGGACGAGCGGTACTTT,CASSIYRGQDERYF
many,TRBD1,TRBJ2-2,TRBV29-1,TGCAGCGTCGGACAGGTTCAAGCCGGGGAGCTGTTTTTT,CSVGQVQAGELFF
many,-,TRBJ2-3,TRBV7-3,TGTGCCAGCAGCCTTCTAGGGCGCCAGGCAGATACGCAGTATTTT,CASSLLGRQADTQYF